The following is a TCR beta chain sequence with its context. The antigen it binds to is not known. Base-call qualities are not available, and no considerably larger clone is one nucleotide away. This specimen's time point label, per the study, means: progressive disease on ibrutinib. For TCR beta library preparation, roughly 2 micrograms of genomic DNA were extracted from the cryopreserved PBMCs. Longitudinal blood samples from CLL patients on ibrutinib monotherapy underwent high-throughput TCR beta sequencing. The patients were enrolled in a single-center, open-label phase 2 trial of ibrutinib monotherapy. V loses 0 bases, J loses 6 bases, and the germline ends lie 9 bases apart. The germline V gene yields LGHNA for CDR1 and YNFKEQ for CDR2. Including cysteine and phenylalanine, the CDR3 has 13 amino acids. Just CDR3 DNA is preserved here, 39 bases in frame from base 1. A MiSeq instrument was used for deep resolution sequencing, which targeted depths ranging from 1 in 1 million up to 1 in 200,000 T cells, with coverage averaging 10x for each clonotype. The immunoSEQ hsTCRB Kit was used to generate the TCR beta libraries. Under the source paper's analysis protocol: ImmunoSEQ Data Assistant and ImmunoSEQ Analyzer were used for data analysis, and V, D and J genes were assigned according to IMGT definitions. Clonality, which ranges from 0 to 1, was calculated by subtracting the normalized Shannon entropy of productive rearrangement frequencies from one. Only overrepresented clonotypes making up at least 0.05% of the repertoire of each patient were included in the public clonotype analysis. More than ten repertoires from age-matched healthy donors, obtained from immuneACCESS, served as clonality controls. Sourced from immuneACCESS, this table was stored by TCRdb with only in-frame sequences that have V and J called. A share of the clones is absent; for the studies checked, an unresolved V gene accounts for under half, and the remainder has no known explanation. The D gene and trimming were derived from the DNA, and the V and J assignments and clone size from that table. Here the sample has over 45,000 clones; roughly 50% occur a single time. The top ten clones comprise 20% to 30% of the sample.

This sample was taken from a study of cytotoxic CD8 clonotypes in ibrutinib-treated CLL (dated by TCRdb to 2020 to 2022). Study-level background: In this cohort, approximately 14 patients were treatment-naive and roughly 10 were relapsed/refractory, while about 18 had unmutated IGHV. Of the 90 or so participants in the trial, about two dozen had longitudinal samples available. Partial responses were observed in roughly 25 patients and complete responses in 2; after a median follow-up of roughly 62 months, remission was maintained in approximately 14 patients and progression was observed in roughly twelve. Cryopreserved peripheral blood mononuclear cells were obtained before treatment, at response, and at either sustained remission or disease progression. On average, each sample yielded roughly 250,000 productive templates and over 90,000 productive rearrangements. Response samples were obtained after a median of around 11 months of treatment, with a range of roughly 6 to 40 months. All remission and progressive disease samples were collected while patients were still receiving ibrutinib. Study-level results and caveats: Clonality increased at ibrutinib response, stayed stable in sustained remission, and fell back toward baseline at progression. Public clonotypes were rare and either shrank or stayed stable during treatment, and the rise in clonality at ibrutinib response reflected expansion of private clonotypes. Sampling times were not matched between patients in sustained remission and patients whose disease was progressing, and lymph node repertoires were not examined. Baseline clonality was found to be higher than that of age-matched healthy donors and was strongly correlated with circulating CD8+ T-cell counts.

The clonotype was recovered from a human donor with chronic lymphocytic leukemia. The sample in question was PBMCs, obtained at disease progression, from a patient treated with ibrutinib. The sequence is built from TRBV4-2 and TRBJ2-7; the D gene is possibly TRBD1, with 6 bases matching. The sequenced DNA is TGTGCCAGCAGCCAAGAAAGGGGGAGCGAGCAGTACTTC. Its translation is CASSQERGSEQYF.